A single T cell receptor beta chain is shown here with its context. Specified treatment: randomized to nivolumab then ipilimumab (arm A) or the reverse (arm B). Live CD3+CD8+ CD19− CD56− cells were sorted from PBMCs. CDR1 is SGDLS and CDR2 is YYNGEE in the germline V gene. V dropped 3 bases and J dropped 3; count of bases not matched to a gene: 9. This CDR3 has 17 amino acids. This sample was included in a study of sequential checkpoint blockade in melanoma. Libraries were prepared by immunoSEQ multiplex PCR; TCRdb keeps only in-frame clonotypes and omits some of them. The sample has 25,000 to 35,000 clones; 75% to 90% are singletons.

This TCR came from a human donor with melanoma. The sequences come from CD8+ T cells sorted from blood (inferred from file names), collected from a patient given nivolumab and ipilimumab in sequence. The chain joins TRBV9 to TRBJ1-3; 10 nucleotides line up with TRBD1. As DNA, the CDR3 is TGTGCCAGCAGCGCCCACCCTGGGACAGGGGTTGGAAACACCATATATTTT. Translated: CASSAHPGTGVGNTIYF.